This TCR beta chain was captured in a study of blood T cell repertoires in COVID-19. Original processing notes: Amplification from reference gene primers served as the basis for estimated nucleated cell counts. The assay was immunoSEQ multiplex PCR, and TCRdb's table has in-frame clones only and misses some. The V and J calls and clone size come from that table; D and trimming were worked out from the DNA. The sample consists of around 200,000 clones, around 83% of them appearing once. Germline V gene lookup returns CDR1 LNHDA and CDR2 SQIVND (reference sequence). V gave up 10 bases and J gave up 0 bases; unmatched junction bases: 8. The CDR3 length is 15 residues.

The sample comprised peripheral blood. The chain uses TRBV19 and TRBJ2-2; 7 nucleotides match TRBD1. The TCR originated in an elderly woman with acute or convalescent COVID-19. CDR3 sequence: CATLTGQTNTGELFF. DNA of the CDR3: TGTGCCACCCTTACGGGACAGACGAACACCGGGGAGCTGTTTTTT.